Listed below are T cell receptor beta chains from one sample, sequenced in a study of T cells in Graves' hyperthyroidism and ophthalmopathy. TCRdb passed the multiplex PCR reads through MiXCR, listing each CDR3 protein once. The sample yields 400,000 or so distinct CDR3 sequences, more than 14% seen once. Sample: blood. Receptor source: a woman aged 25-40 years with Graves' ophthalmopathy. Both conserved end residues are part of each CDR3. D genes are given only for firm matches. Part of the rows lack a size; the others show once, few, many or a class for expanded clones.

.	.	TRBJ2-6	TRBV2	TGTGCCAGCAGGACTAGGGGTACCGGGGCCAACGCCCTGACTTTC	CASRTRGTGANALTF
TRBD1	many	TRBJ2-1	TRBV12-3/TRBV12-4	TGTGCCAGCAGTTTGGGACAGGGTAGGGACAATGAGCAGTTCTTC	CASSLGQGRDNEQFF
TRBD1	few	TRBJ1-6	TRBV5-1	TGCGCCAGCAGCTCTGACAGGGGATCACCCCTCCACTTT	CASSSDRGSPLHF
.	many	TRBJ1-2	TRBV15	TGTGCCACCAGCAGAGATCGGGTCTATGGCTACACCTTC	CATSRDRVYGYTF
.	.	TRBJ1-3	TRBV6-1	TGTGCCAGCAGCAACAGGGTCCAAGGAAGCACCATATATTTT	CASSNRVQGSTIYF
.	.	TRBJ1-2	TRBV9	TGTGCCAGCAGCACGTCGGCAGCCAACTATGGCTACACCTTC	CASSTSAANYGYTF
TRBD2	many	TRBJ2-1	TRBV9	TGTGCCAGCAGCATCCTAACGGGGGGGTACAATGAGCAGTTCTTC	CASSILTGGYNEQFF
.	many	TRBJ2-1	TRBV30	TGTGCCTGGAGTTCCAGGTACAATGAGCAGTTCTTC	CAWSSRYNEQFF
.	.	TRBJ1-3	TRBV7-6	TGTGCCAGCACCGGAGGGGGACACACCATATATTTT	CASTGGGHTIYF
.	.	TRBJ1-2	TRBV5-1	TGCACCAGCAGGATGGAGTCCTATGGCTACACCTTC	CTSRMESYGYTF
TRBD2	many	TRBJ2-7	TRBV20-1	TGCAGTGCTAGAGAACTAGCGGACGGCTCTGGCGACGAGCAGTACTTC	CSARELADGSGDEQYF
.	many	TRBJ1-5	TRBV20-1	TGCAGTGCTAGAGGTCGCAGCCATAGCAATCAGCCCCAGCATTTT	CSARGRSHSNQPQHF
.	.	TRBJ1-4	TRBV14	TGTGCCAGCAGCCACGGACCTACCCTCAGGAGAGAAAATCTGTTTTTT	CASSHGPTLRRENLFF
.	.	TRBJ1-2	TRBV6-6	TGTGCCAGCAGTTACCCCACTTTACAGGGTCAATATGGCTACACCTTC	CASSYPTLQGQYGYTF
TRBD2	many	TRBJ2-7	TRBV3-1	TGTGCCAGCAGCCACGGGACTAGCGGCCCCTACGAGCAGTACTTC	CASSHGTSGPYEQYF
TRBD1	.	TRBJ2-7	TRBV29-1	TGCAGCGTTAGTCCGGGACAGAGATTCTACGAGCAGTACTTC	CSVSPGQRFYEQYF
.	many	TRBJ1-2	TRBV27	TGTGCCAGCAGGGATACAGGAACTAACTATGGCTACACCTTC	CASRDTGTNYGYTF
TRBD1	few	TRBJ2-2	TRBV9	TGTGCCAGCAGCGTAGTCACAGGGGGTATAGGCACCGGGGAGCTGTTTTTT	CASSVVTGGIGTGELFF
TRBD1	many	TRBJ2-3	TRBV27	TGTGCCAGCAGCTTAGGGACAGTTAGCACAGATACGCAGTATTTT	CASSLGTVSTDTQYF
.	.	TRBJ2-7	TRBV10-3	TGTGCCATCAGTAATAGCGAAGGGGGTTACTACGAGCAGTACTTC	CAISNSEGGYYEQYF
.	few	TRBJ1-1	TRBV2	TGTGCCAGCAACGGACAAGGGGTAAACACTGAAGCTTTCTTT	CASNGQGVNTEAFF
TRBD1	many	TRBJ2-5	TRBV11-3	TGTGCCAGCAGCTTTTGGGACAGAGATCAAGAGACCCAGTACTTC	CASSFWDRDQETQYF
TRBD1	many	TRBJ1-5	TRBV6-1	TGTGCCAGCAGTGGTCCCTTGGGACAGGGAGTTGATCAGCCCCAGCATTTT	CASSGPLGQGVDQPQHF
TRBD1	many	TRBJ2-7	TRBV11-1	TGTGCCAGCAGCTTAGTATGGACAGGGGGCTTGGTAAGCTCCTACGAGCAGTACTTC	CASSLVWTGGLVSSYEQYF
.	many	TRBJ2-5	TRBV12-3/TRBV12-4	TGTGCCAGCACCCCTGAGGGAGAGACCCAGTACTTC	CASTPEGETQYF
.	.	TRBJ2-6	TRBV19	TGTGCCAGTAACCCAAAAGGACAGAGAACGGCTGGGGCCAACGTCCTGACTTTC	CASNPKGQRTAGANVLTF